These 6 T cell receptor beta chains were all obtained from the same sample, sequenced in a study of CD8+CD57+ T cells in acquired aplastic anemia. TCR beta VDJ and CDR3 profiles were obtained from a genomic DNA template. TCRdb analysed the reads with MiXCR anew, one entry per CDR3 protein. The data contain a few hundred thousand distinct CDR3 sequences, around 72% of them singletons. The sequenced sample was sorted CD4+, CD8+, or CD8+CD57+ T cells (not recorded which) from PBMCs. The receptors derive from a human donor in good health, serving as a control.

The rearrangement joins TRBV20-1 to TRBJ1-2; D remains unclear. The CDR3 runs 13 residues. Germline V gene data show CDR1 as DFQATT and CDR2 as SNEGSKA (reference sequence). Between the trimmed V and J ends, which lost 5 bases and 9 bases, there was a span of 19 bases. The CDR3 DNA is TGCAGTGCTCGTGGTGTACATACCCAGTGCTACACCTTC. This encodes CSARGVHTQCYTF.

Of note for this clonotype: This may come from a read error, since a much larger clone is one base off. This chain links TRBV4-3 with TRBJ1-1; D is unresolved. V lost 1 base, J lost 1 base, and 7 bases lay in between. Germline V gene data show CDR1 as LGHNA and CDR2 as YSLEER. This CDR3 comprises 14 residues. The CDR3: CASSQANQNTEAFF. The CDR3 DNA reads as TGCGCCAGCAGCCAAGCAAATCAGAACACTGAAGCTTTCTTT.

The rearrangement uses TRBV11-2 and TRBJ1-2; weak D call: TRBD1 (5 bases). The CDR3 has 15 amino acids. Trimming stripped 3 bases from V and 0 bases from J, with 11 bases between. Germline V gene data show CDR1 as SGHAT and CDR2 as FQNNGV. CDR3 region: CASSFGTVANYGYTF. CDR3 DNA sequence: TGTGCCAGCAGCTTCGGGACCGTAGCTAACTATGGCTACACCTTC.

A remark on this clonotype: One junction end disagrees with the germline gene, perhaps due to a read error. The V and J genes are TRBV7-2 and TRBJ2-1; 7 nucleotides align to TRBD1. CDR1 and CDR2 (germline): SGHTA, FQGNSA. This CDR3 spans 15 amino acids. The CDR3 loop is CASSPMTGFGDGKFF. DNA of the CDR3: TGCGCCAGCAGCCCGATGACAGGGTTTGGGGATGGGAAGTTCTTC.

The J gene is TRBJ2-7, the V gene TRBV7-8, with 7 bases that match TRBD1. The CDR3 loop spans 18 amino acids. Trimming cost V 5 bases and J 2 bases; bases outside gene matches: 18. CDR1 is SGHVS and CDR2 is FQNEAQ in the germline V gene. The CDR3 loop reads CASSPSRPGQFIAYEQYF. In nucleotides, the CDR3 is TGTGCCAGCAGCCCCAGCCGTCCGGGACAGTTTATCGCCTACGAGCAGTACTTC.

Details on this clonotype: This CDR3 fails to terminate in the conserved phenylalanine or tryptophan, so it likely reflects a read error. It is unclear where the CDR3 begins or ends on the DNA, so no DNA is shown, and the CDR3 is as TCRdb lists it. The rearrangement joins TRBV12-3 or TRBV12-4 to TRBJ1-4. The CDR3 spans 10 residues, counting both ends. The CDR3 spells CASSPGLVIV.